The subject of this entry is one T cell receptor (beta chain). The data stem from a study of esophageal squamous cell carcinoma under preoperative chemotherapy. Germline-derived CDR1 and CDR2 are SGHTA and FQGNSA. Trimming took 11 bases from V and 3 from J, leaving 19 bases between them. The CDR3 totals 14 residues. Time point of the sample: after preoperative PTX-NDP chemotherapy. Preoperative chemotherapy with paclitaxel-nedaplatin was given to patients before surgery. TCRdb recomputed calls from the PCR reads with MiXCR, one row per CDR3 protein. Among roughly 18,000 distinct CDR3 sequences, roughly 46% were seen once, and the ten largest hold under 35%.

The rearrangement joins TRBV7-2 to TRBJ2-5; D perhaps matches TRBD1 (6 bases). The sample was acquired from a patient given preoperative chemotherapy. This TCR came from a human donor with esophageal squamous cell carcinoma. The donor label of this sample is uncertain. In nucleotides, the CDR3 is TGTGCCCGGGGCTCTACCGGGGACAAAGAGACCCAGTACTTC. Its translation: CARGSTGDKETQYF.